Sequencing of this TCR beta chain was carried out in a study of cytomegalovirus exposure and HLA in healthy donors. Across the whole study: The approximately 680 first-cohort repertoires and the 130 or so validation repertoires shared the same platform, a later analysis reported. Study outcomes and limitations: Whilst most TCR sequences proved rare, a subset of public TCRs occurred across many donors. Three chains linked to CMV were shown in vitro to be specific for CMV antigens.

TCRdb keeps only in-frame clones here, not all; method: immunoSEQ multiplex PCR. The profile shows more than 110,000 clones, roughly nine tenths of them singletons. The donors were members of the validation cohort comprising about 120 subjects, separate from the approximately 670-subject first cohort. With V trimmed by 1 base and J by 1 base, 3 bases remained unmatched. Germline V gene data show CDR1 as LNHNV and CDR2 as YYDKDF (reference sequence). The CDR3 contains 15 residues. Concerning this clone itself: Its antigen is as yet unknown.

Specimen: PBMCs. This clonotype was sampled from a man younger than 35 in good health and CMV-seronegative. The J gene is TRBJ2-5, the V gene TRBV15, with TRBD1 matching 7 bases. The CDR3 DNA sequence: TGTGCCACCAGCAGAGTGACAGGGCCCCAAGAGACCCAGTACTTC. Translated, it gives CATSRVTGPQETQYF.